What follows are 8 T cell receptor beta chains derived from one specimen sequenced in a study of blood T cell repertoires in COVID-19. Libraries were prepared by immunoSEQ multiplex PCR; TCRdb keeps only in-frame clonotypes and omits some of them. The data show 40,000 or so clones, 90% seen once. Material for sequencing was peripheral blood. These receptors all come from a man in his 60s with active or convalescent COVID-19.

In this sample, this clone turned up a few times. The J gene is TRBJ1-4, the V gene TRBV18; 8 bases line up with TRBD1. The germline gives CDR1 KGHSH, CDR2 LQKENI. The CDR3 is 15 residues long. After removal of 3 bases from V and 3 bases from J, the junction contained 3 bases not matched to a gene. This chain's CDR3 is CASSPRQGSNEKLFF. CDR3 coding DNA: TGTGCCAGCTCACCCAGACAGGGGTCTAATGAAAAACTGTTTTTT.

The chain is built from TRBV30 and TRBJ2-2; the match to TRBD2 covers 12 bases. V lost 2 bases, J lost 6 bases, and 7 bases stayed unmatched. Germline CDR1 is GTSNPN and CDR2 is SVGIG (reference sequence). CDR3 size: 16 residues. The CDR3 DNA reads TGTGCCTGGAGTCGTTCTAGCGGGAGGGCCTCCGGGGAGCTGTTTTTT. Its translation is CAWSRSSGRASGELFF.

V usage is TRBV5-1 and J usage is TRBJ2-5; D is possibly TRBD2 (6 bases). The CDR3 spans 14 residues. The germline gives CDR1 SGHRS, CDR2 YFSETQ. V lost 4 bases and J lost 5, with 15 bases in between. The CDR3, as DNA: TGCGCCAGCAGCACCGGAGGGTCGGGGGAGACCCAGTACTTC. Protein sequence: CASSTGGSGETQYF.

The chain recombines TRBV10-3 with TRBJ2-1; 11 bases agree with TRBD2. This CDR3 comprises 15 residues. V was pared by 6 bases and J by 2 bases, with 3 bases of the junction left unmatched. The germline V gene has CDR1 ENHRY and CDR2 SYGVKD. The CDR3 loop reads CAIRGLADTYNEQFF. The CDR3, as DNA: TGTGCCATCAGGGGACTAGCGGATACCTACAATGAGCAGTTCTTC.

The chain combines TRBV12-2 with TRBJ2-1; the D call of TRBD2 is as the table states it, not checked on the DNA. TRBV12-2 corresponds to a pseudogene. This CDR3 has 15 residues. In DNA form, the CDR3 reads TGTGCAAGTCGCTTAGGTACTAGACTTTACAATGAGCAGTTCTTC. As protein: CASRLGTRLYNEQFF.

This chain links TRBV6-1 with TRBJ1-2; no clear D gene. The ends were cut back, 3 bases at V and 5 bases at J, with 10 bases in the middle. Germline V gene lookup returns CDR1 MNHNS and CDR2 SASEGT. This CDR3 is built from 13 residues. The CDR3 reads CASSDGREYGYTF. The CDR3 nucleotides read TGTGCCAGCAGTGACGGGCGGGAATATGGCTACACCTTC.

The chain couples TRBV19 to TRBJ1-2, with 10 bases fitting TRBD1. CDR1 LNHDA and CDR2 SQIVND come from the germline V gene (reference sequence). With 8 bases clipped from V and 6 bases from J, the junction kept 9 bases outside the gene matches. The CDR3 contains 14 residues. The CDR3 here is CASSWTGGLDGYTF. The CDR3 nucleotides read TGTGCCAGTTCGTGGACAGGGGGGCTTGATGGCTACACCTTC.

The chain is built from TRBV12-3 or TRBV12-4 and TRBJ2-1; 10 bases agree with TRBD1. The CDR3 is 13 amino acids. Trimming at V came to 10 bases and at J to 4 bases, leaving 4 bases not matched to a gene. As DNA, the CDR3 is TGTGCCACCCAGGGACAGGGGTACAATGAGCAGTTCTTC. It is translated as CATQGQGYNEQFF.